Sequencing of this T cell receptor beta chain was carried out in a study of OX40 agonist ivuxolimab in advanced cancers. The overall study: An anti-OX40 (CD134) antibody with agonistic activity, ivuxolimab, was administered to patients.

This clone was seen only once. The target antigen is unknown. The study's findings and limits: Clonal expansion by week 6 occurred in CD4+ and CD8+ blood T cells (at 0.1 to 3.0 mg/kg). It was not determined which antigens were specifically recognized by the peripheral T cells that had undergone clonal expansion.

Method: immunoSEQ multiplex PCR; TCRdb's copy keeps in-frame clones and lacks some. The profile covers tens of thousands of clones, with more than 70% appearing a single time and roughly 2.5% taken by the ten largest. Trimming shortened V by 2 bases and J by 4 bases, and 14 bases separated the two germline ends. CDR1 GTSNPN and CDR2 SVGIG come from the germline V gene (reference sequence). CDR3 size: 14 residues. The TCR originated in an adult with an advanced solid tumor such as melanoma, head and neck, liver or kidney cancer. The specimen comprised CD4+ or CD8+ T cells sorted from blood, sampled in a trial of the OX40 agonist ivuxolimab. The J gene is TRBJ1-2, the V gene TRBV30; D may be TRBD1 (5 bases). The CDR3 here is CAWSWGLSPYGYTF. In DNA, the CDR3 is TGTGCCTGGAGTTGGGGACTGAGCCCCTATGGCTACACCTTC.